The 11 T cell receptor beta chains given below trace back to one sample, sequenced in a study of CD8 T cells in ankylosing spondylitis. TCRdb ran MiXCR on the 5' RACE reads and lists one entry per CDR3 protein. The sample carries more than 250,000 distinct CDR3 sequences, less than 9.5% recorded once. Study-wide results and limits: A TCR beta motif made of several highly homologous variants seemed typical of ankylosing spondylitis blood.

These TCRs' antigens remain unknown. Sequencing was carried out using blood, either unsorted or a sorted T cell fraction (not recorded which). The receptor source for this set is a male donor with ankylosing spondylitis.

In this sample, this clonotype turned up a few times. This sequence joins TRBV12-3 or TRBV12-4 and TRBJ2-7; D unresolved. The CDR3 runs to 13 residues. With 6 bases removed from V and 6 bases from J, the gap between germline ends came to 15 bases. The CDR3 reads CASSPLPLPEQYF. The CDR3 DNA reads TGTGCCAGCAGCCCCCTTCCCCTTCCCGAGCAGTACTTC.

This clonotype was detected ten times or more. The CDR3 DNA reads TGCGCCAGCAGCCTACTGGGACTAGCGGAAGAGACCCAGTACTTC. Residues: CASSLLGLAEETQYF. This sequence joins TRBV5-1 and TRBJ2-5, with TRBD2 matching 11 bases. Unmatched junction bases numbered 5, after V lost 4 bases and J lost 3 bases. This CDR3 is 15 amino acids long. Germline CDR1 is SGHRS and CDR2 is YFSETQ. The whole variable domain, filled in from reference TRBV5-1 and TRBJ2-5, reads KAGVTQTPRYLIKTRGQQVTLSCSPISGHRSVSWYQQTPGQGLQFLFEYFSETQRNKGNFPGRFSGRQFSNSRSEMNVSTLELGDSALYLCASSLLGLAEETQYFGPGTRLLVL.

The table lists this clonotype with a few counts. This rearrangement joins TRBV27 to TRBJ2-2, with TRBD1 matching over 7 bases. The CDR3 has 14 amino acids. After removal of 2 bases from V and 12 bases from J, the junction contained 9 bases not matched to a gene. Looked up from germline, CDR1 is MNHEY and CDR2 is SMNVEV (reference sequence). The CDR3 coding sequence is TGTGCCAGCAGTTTAAGGGGGCAGGCCCCCAAGCTGTTTTTT. This codes for CASSLRGQAPKLFF.

This clonotype was detected ten times or more. The V and J genes are TRBV10-3 and TRBJ2-7; D might be TRBD1 (6 bases). There are 14 residues in the CDR3. V lost 3 bases to trimming and J lost 2 bases, with 11 bases between them. The germline CDR1 and CDR2 sequences are ENHRY and SYGVKD. In DNA, the CDR3 is TGTGCCATCAGTGACGGCAGGGGAACCTACGAGCAGTACTTC. Translation gives CAISDGRGTYEQYF.

The chain links TRBV12-3 or TRBV12-4 to TRBJ2-2; D not resolved. The CDR3 contains 12 residues. The V end was cut by 10 bases, the J end by 5 bases, with 11 bases between. CDR3 sequence: CATTSRTGELFF. Written as DNA, the CDR3 is TGTGCCACCACATCCCGGACCGGGGAGCTGTTTTTT.

This clonotype was observed a handful of times. In DNA, the CDR3 is TGCAGTGGGTCAGGGACTGGGGCCAACGTCCTGACTTTC. Residues: CSGSGTGANVLTF. The V gene is TRBV20-1, the J gene TRBJ2-6, with a possible D match to TRBD1 (5 bases). V shed 7 bases and J shed 2 bases, with 9 bases lying between them. The germline CDR1 and CDR2 sequences are DFQATT and SNEGSKA (reference sequence). The CDR3 length is 13 residues.

This clonotype was seen a few times. The gene calls are TRBV19 and TRBJ2-1; no clear D gene. Trimming removed 7 bases at V and 10 bases at J, with 20 bases between. The CDR3 length is 14 residues. Germline assignment: CDR1 LNHDA and CDR2 SQIVND (reference sequence). CDR3 protein: CASKSYLKTDEQFF. The CDR3 DNA is TGTGCCAGTAAAAGCTACCTAAAGACCGACGAGCAGTTCTTC. The whole variable domain, remainder taken from reference TRBV19 and TRBJ2-1, is DGGITQSPKYLFRKEGQNVTLSCEQNLNHDAMYWYRQDPGQGLRLIYYSQIVNDFQKGDIAEGYSVSREKKESFPLTVTSAQKNPTAFYLCASKSYLKTDEQFFGPGTRLTVL.

This clonotype was found a few times. This chain connects TRBV29-1 to TRBJ2-7; 8 bases line up with TRBD1. The CDR3 spans 13 residues. After removal of 0 bases from V and 3 bases from J, the junction contained 1 base not matched to a gene. Germline V CDR1 and CDR2: SQVTM, ANQGSEA. The CDR3, as DNA: TGCAGCGTTGAAGATGGACAGGGCTACGAGCAGTACTTC. This translates into CSVEDGQGYEQYF.

The chain links TRBV3-1 to TRBJ2-3, with a possible D match to TRBD2 (6 bases). The CDR3 covers 14 residues. The germline V gene encodes CDR1 LGHDT and CDR2 YNNKEL (reference sequence). V was clipped by 6 bases and J by 2 bases, with 12 bases between them. DNA for the CDR3: TGTGCCAGCAGTCTGACTAGTGACACAGATACGCAGTATTTT. Amino acid sequence: CASSLTSDTDTQYF.

CDR3 residues: CASSLLGLAGGPDTQYF. The CDR3 DNA follows: TGTGCCAGCAGTCTGTTGGGACTAGCGGGAGGTCCGGATACGCAGTATTTT. The chain employs TRBV7-9 and TRBJ2-3; 15 bases align to TRBD2. The V and J ends lost 6 bases and 6 bases, in that order; junction bases with no gene match: 10. Germline V gene sequence: CDR1 SEHNR, CDR2 FQNEAQ (reference sequence). CDR3 length equals 17 residues. Together with reference TRBV7-9 and TRBJ2-3, the CDR3 gives the full variable domain: DTGVSQNPRHKITKRGQNVTFRCDPISEHNRLYWYRQTLGQGPEFLTYFQNEAQLEKSRLLSDRFSAERPKGSFSTLEIQRTEQGDSAMYLCASSLLGLAGGPDTQYFGPGTRLTVL.

V is TRBV7-3 and J is TRBJ2-2, with D uncertain. Trimming removed 5 bases at V and 1 base at J, with 11 bases between. The CDR3 spans 15 residues. Germline V lookup: CDR1 SGHTA, CDR2 FQGTGA. As DNA, the CDR3 is TGTGCCAGCAGCCCCCAGCCGATGAACACCGGGGAGCTGTTTTTT. Translation: CASSPQPMNTGELFF. Supplemented by reference TRBV7-3 and TRBJ2-2, the full variable domain reads GAGVSQTPSNKVTEKGKYVELRCDPISGHTALYWYRQSLGQGPEFLIYFQGTGAADDSGLPNDRFFAVRPEGSVSTLKIQRTERGDSAVYLCASSPQPMNTGELFFGEGSRLTVL.